This T cell receptor (beta chain) comes out of a study of human T cells and chemical hapten exposure. Study-level background: There were per-sample TCR yield variations, arising mainly from small pooled library volume differences.

Described time point: patch test 2, 6 weeks after DPC sensitization. Treatment defined: therapeutic diphenylcyclopropenone sensitization with weekly scalp DPC. Sample donors consisted of patients with alopecia, aged 18 to 70 years, who were suitable for DPC. Total RNA came from unfractionated whole blood. There are 13 residues in the CDR3. CDR1 is SQVTM and CDR2 is ANQGSEA in the germline V gene. Trimming removed 4 bases from V and 5 bases from J, with 13 bases in between. TCRdb re-derived calls from the RACE reads in MiXCR, one entry per CDR3 protein. This sample has under 85,000 distinct CDR3 sequences; about a tenth occur once, and the top ten carry around 6.8%.

This sequence joins TRBV29-1 and TRBJ2-3, with D tentatively TRBD1 or TRBD2 (5 bases each). Sequencing used whole blood, obtained in connection with sensitization to the hapten diphenylcyclopropenone (DPC). The sequence derives from a woman aged 45-65 years with alopecia areata. Some clones in this sample may be carry-over from other donors' samples. The CDR3 DNA reads as TGCAGCGTTGTAGCCGGGACGAGAGATACGCAGTATTTT. The encoded protein is CSVVAGTRDTQYF.